This T cell receptor (beta chain) was documented in a study of cytomegalovirus exposure and HLA in healthy donors. Points from the study as a whole: One later analysis reportedly identified an Asian-associated ancestry cluster that showed fewer N-insertions than the approximately 700-donor mean. Being productive about 90% or about 30% of the time was typical of most TCR beta V segments in an earlier analysis.

The V gene's germline CDR1 is SGDLS and CDR2 YYNGEE. This CDR3 has 16 residues. Trimming stripped 2 bases from V and 1 base from J, with 15 bases between. PCR amplification relied on 60 Vbeta primers (plus 13 Jbeta primers). Here immunoSEQ multiplex PCR was the method, and the copy in TCRdb shows in-frame clones only, minus some. The sample shows a few hundred thousand clones, over 70% of them seen only once. Turning to this clone: Its antigen is unidentified.

This rearrangement joins TRBV9 to TRBJ1-1, with a weak D call TRBD1 (5 bases). This TCR was recovered from a woman in her fifties or sixties in good health and CMV-seropositive. Material: PBMCs. The CDR3 sequence: CASSVALHGQNTEAFF. CDR3 nucleotides: TGTGCCAGCAGCGTCGCACTACATGGACAGAACACTGAAGCTTTCTTT. The complete variable domain, with remaining parts taken from reference TRBV9 and TRBJ1-1, reads DSGVTQTPKHLITATGQRVTLRCSPRSGDLSVYWYQQSLDQGLQFLIQYYNGEERAKGNILERFSAQQFPDLHSELNLSSLELGDSALYFCASSVALHGQNTEAFFGQGTRLTVV.